These 11 T cell receptor beta chains came from one sample sequenced in a study of vaccination effects on CD4 cells after COVID-19. Sequencing followed a ViraFEST assay step that expanded antigen-specific CD4+ T cells with viral peptide pools. Subsequent to a culture period of around eleven days, CD4+ T cells were isolated. The antigens for these receptors are not known. The table came from immunoSEQ multiplex PCR; TCRdb's copy has only in-frame clones and leaves some out. The table has about 54,000 clones, 80% to 85% seen once. The sequencing here drew on CD4+ T cells from PBMCs cultured with HCoV-229E spike peptides, taken before COVID-19 vaccination. These receptors were collected from a human donor who received a COVID-19 vaccine.

This CDR3 is CASKVSGGAKNIQYF. CDR3 DNA: TGTGCCAGCAAAGTCTCCGGGGGGGCCAAAAACATTCAGTACTTC. The chain uses TRBV6-4 and TRBJ2-4, with 7 bases identical to TRBD2. After removal of 7 bases from V and 1 base from J, the junction contained 7 bases not matched to a gene. There are 15 residues in the CDR3. Looked up from germline, CDR1 is MRHNA and CDR2 is SNTAGT.

The chain has TRBV5-5 and TRBJ1-1, with D hard to call. Germline CDR1 SGHKS, CDR2 YYEKEE (reference sequence). The ends were cut back, 8 bases at V and 0 bases at J, with 8 bases in the middle. This CDR3 has 12 residues. The CDR3 bases are TGTGCCAGTCAATGGGTGAACACTGAAGCTTTCTTT. Its translation: CASQWVNTEAFF.

This chain links TRBV2 with TRBJ1-3; 9 bases are shared with TRBD1. The germline V gene encodes CDR1 SNHLY and CDR2 FYNNEI. This CDR3 comprises 13 residues. Trimming cost V 6 bases and J 4 bases; bases outside gene matches: 1. CDR3 nucleotide sequence: TGTGCCAGCAGGACAGGGGGAGGAAACACCATATATTTT. Translating it yields CASRTGGGNTIYF.

J is TRBJ2-3 and V is TRBV19, with 8 positions matching TRBD1. The V gene's germline CDR1 is LNHDA and CDR2 SQIVND (reference sequence). With 4 bases clipped from V and 4 bases from J, the junction kept 7 bases outside the gene matches. This CDR3 has 15 amino acids. The CDR3 nucleotides are TGTGCCAGTAGTACCGGGACAGGCGGAGCAGATACGCAGTATTTT. It yields the protein CASSTGTGGADTQYF.

J is TRBJ2-1 and V is TRBV11-3; D possibly corresponds to TRBD2 (6 bases). The CDR3 loop spans 14 amino acids. The V gene lost 5 bases and the J gene lost 8 bases, with 16 bases spanning the gap. Germline V gene lookup returns CDR1 SGHNT and CDR2 YENEEA. CDR3 sequence: CASSAGRGVDEQFF. CDR3 sequence (DNA): TGTGCCAGCAGCGCGGGGAGAGGGGTCGATGAGCAGTTCTTC. The complete variable domain, with remaining parts taken from reference TRBV11-3 and TRBJ2-1, reads EAGVVQSPRYKIIEKKQPVAFWCNPISGHNTLYWYLQNLGQGPELLIRYENEEAVDDSQLPKDRFSAERLKGVDSTLKIQPAELGDSAVYLCASSAGRGVDEQFFGPGTRLTVL.

V gene TRBV28 combines with J gene TRBJ1-1, with TRBD1 as a possible D gene (5 bases). This CDR3 is 13 amino acids long. In germline, CDR1 is MDHEN, CDR2 SYDVKM. Trimming left V 6 bases short and J 3 bases short, with 11 bases between. The CDR3 DNA reads TGTGCCAGCAGGTTAGGGACCGACACTGAAGCTTTCTTT. Encoded protein: CASRLGTDTEAFF.

This rearrangement joins TRBV9 to TRBJ2-1, with D tentatively TRBD2 (5 bases). This CDR3 spans 14 amino acids. CDR1 and CDR2 (germline): SGDLS, YYNGEE. V lost 2 bases, J lost 2 bases, and 8 bases lay in between. CDR3 DNA sequence: TGTGCCAGCAGCGTCGGACTGGCCTACAATGAGCAGTTCTTC. It encodes CASSVGLAYNEQFF.

The chain employs TRBV7-2 and TRBJ1-2; 11 bases align to TRBD1. The germline V gene has CDR1 SGHTA and CDR2 FQGNSA. V gave up 5 bases and J gave up 0 bases; unmatched junction bases: 5. The CDR3 sequence is 16 residues long. CDR3 bases: TGTGCCAGCAGCCGGGACAGGGGGGGAGCTAACTATGGCTACACCTTC. Translated, it gives CASSRDRGGANYGYTF.

The chain recombines TRBV6-2 or TRBV6-3 with TRBJ1-1; a weak D match, TRBD1 (5 bases). V was clipped by 4 bases and J by 1 base, with 16 bases between them. This CDR3 comprises 16 residues. CDR1 MNHEY and CDR2 SVGEGT come from the germline V gene. CDR3 region: CASSSLLGRANTEAFF. In DNA, the CDR3 is TGTGCCAGCAGTTCTCTTCTCGGCAGGGCGAACACTGAAGCTTTCTTT.

The rearrangement links TRBV18 to TRBJ1-2; D gene ambiguous. With 1 base removed from V and 4 bases from J, the gap between germline ends came to 10 bases. Germline CDR1 reads KGHSH; CDR2 reads LQKENI. This CDR3 has 14 amino acids. The CDR3 spells CASSPRPVPYGYTF. CDR3 DNA sequence: TGTGCCAGCTCACCACGTCCGGTTCCCTATGGCTACACCTTC.

The V gene is TRBV6-1, the J gene TRBJ2-7; D not resolved. The germline V gene encodes CDR1 MNHNS and CDR2 SASEGT. The CDR3 totals 12 residues. V lost 3 bases to trimming and J lost 3 bases, with 6 bases between them. This CDR3 reads CASSDPVYEQYV. The DNA for the CDR3 is TGTGCCAGCAGTGACCCAGTCTACGAGCAGTACGTC.